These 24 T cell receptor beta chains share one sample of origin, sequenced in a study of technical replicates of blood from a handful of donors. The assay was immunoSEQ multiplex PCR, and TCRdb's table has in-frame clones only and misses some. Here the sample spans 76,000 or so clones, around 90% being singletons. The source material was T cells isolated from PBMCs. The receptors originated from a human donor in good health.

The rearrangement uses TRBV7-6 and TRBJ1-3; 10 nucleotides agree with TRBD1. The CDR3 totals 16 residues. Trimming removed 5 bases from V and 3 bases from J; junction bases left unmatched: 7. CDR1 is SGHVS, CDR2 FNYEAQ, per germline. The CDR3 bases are TGTGCCAGCAGCCCTGGACAGGGGGGATATGGAAACACCATATATTTT. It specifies CASSPGQGGYGNTIYF.

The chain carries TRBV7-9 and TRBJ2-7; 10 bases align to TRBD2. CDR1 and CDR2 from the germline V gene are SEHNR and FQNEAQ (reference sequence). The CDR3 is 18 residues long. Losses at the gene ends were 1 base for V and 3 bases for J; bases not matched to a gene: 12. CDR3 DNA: TGTGCCAGCAGCTTAGTGGCAGTACCGGGACTAGCGAACTACGAGCAGTACTTC. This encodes CASSLVAVPGLANYEQYF.

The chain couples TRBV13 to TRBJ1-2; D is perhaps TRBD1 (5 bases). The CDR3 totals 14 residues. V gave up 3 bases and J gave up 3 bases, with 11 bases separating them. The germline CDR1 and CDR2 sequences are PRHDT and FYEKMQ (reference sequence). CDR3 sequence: CASSLPGTYYGYTF. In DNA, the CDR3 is TGTGCCAGCAGCTTGCCAGGGACTTACTATGGCTACACCTTC. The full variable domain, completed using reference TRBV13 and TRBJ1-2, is AAGVIQSPRHLIKEKRETATLKCYPIPRHDTVYWYQQGPGQDPQFLISFYEKMQSDKGSIPDRFSAQQFSDYHSELNMSSLELGDSALYFCASSLPGTYYGYTFGSGTRLTVV.

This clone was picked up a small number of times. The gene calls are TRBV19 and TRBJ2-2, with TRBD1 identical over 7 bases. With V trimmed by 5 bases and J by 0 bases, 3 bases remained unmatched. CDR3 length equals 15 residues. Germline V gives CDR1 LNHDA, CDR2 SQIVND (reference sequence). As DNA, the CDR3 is TGTGCCAGTAGTCGGGACAGAGCGAACACCGGGGAGCTGTTTTTT. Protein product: CASSRDRANTGELFF.

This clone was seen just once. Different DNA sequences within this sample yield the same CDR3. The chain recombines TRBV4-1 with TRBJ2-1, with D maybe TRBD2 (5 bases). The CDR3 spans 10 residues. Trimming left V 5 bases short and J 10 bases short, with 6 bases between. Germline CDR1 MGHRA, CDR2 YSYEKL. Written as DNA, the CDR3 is TGCGCCAGCAGCGGAGGCGAGCAGTTCTTC. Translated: CASSGGEQFF.

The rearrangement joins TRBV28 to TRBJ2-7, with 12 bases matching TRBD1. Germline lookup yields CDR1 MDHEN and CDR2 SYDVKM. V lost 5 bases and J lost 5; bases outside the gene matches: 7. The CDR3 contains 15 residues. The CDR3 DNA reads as TGTGCCAGCAGTCTAGCCGGGACAGGGGGCCACGAGCAGTACTTC. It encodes CASSLAGTGGHEQYF.

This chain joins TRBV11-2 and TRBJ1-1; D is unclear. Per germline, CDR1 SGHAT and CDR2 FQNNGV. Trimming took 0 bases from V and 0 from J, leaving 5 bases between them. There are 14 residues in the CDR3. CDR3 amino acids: CASSLDVMNTEAFF. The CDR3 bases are TGTGCCAGCAGCTTAGATGTCATGAACACTGAAGCTTTCTTT.

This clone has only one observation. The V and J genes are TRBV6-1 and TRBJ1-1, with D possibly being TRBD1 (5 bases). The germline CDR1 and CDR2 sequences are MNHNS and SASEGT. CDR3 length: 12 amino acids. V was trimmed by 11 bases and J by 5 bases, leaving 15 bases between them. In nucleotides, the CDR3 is TGTGCCGTCGCCGTGGGGGGGACTGAAGCTTTCTTT. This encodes CAVAVGGTEAFF.

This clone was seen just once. CDR3 bases: TGTGCCAGCAGTGACCCTCCAGGCATTCGCGGCTACACCTTC. It is translated as CASSDPPGIRGYTF. The V call is TRBV6-6, the J call TRBJ1-2; no firm D call. This CDR3 comprises 14 residues. V gave up 5 bases and J gave up 8 bases, with 18 bases separating them. Germline V gives CDR1 MNHNY, CDR2 SVGAGI (reference sequence).

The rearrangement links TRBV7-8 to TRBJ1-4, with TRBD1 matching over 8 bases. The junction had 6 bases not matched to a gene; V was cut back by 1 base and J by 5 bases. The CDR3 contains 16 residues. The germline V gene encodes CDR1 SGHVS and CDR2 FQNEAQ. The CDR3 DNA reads TGTGCCAGCAGCTTAGTCCGGGACAGGCCAAATGAAAAACTGTTTTTT. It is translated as CASSLVRDRPNEKLFF.

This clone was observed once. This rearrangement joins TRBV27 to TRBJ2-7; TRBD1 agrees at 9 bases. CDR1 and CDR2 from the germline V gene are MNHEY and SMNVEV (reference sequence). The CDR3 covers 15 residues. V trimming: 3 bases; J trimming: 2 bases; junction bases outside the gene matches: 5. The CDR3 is CASSFQWTGAYEQYF. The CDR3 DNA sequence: TGTGCCAGCAGTTTCCAGTGGACAGGGGCCTACGAGCAGTACTTC.

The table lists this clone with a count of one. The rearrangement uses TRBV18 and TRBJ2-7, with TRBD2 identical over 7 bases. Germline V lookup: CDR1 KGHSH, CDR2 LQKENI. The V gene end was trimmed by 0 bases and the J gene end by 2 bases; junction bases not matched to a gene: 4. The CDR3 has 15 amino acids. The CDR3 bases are TGTGCCAGCTCACCACCGGGACGGGGGGCCTACGAGCAGTACTTC. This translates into CASSPPGRGAYEQYF.

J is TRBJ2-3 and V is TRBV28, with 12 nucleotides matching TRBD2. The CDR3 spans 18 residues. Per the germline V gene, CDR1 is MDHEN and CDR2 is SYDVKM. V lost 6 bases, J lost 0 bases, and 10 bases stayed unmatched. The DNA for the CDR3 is TGTGCCAGCAGAATGACTAGCGGGAGCGTGGGAAGCACAGATACGCAGTATTTT. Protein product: CASRMTSGSVGSTDTQYF.

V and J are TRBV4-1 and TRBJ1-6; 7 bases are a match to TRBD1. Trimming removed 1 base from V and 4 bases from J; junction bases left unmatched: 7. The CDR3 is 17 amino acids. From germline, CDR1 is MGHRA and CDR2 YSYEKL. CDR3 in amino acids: CASSQAGQRVYNSPLHF. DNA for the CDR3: TGCGCCAGCAGCCAAGCGGGACAGAGGGTTTATAATTCACCCCTCCACTTT.

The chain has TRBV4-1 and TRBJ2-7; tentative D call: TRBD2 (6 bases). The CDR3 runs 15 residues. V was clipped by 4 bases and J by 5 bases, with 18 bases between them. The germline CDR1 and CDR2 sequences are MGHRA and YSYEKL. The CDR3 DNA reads TGCGCCAGCAGCCCCCCCCCGGGACTCCGCAACGAGCAGTACTTC. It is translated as CASSPPPGLRNEQYF.

The CDR3, as DNA: TGCGCCAGCAGCCCCAGCGGGGGGTACACCGGGGAGCTGTTTTTT. Translated, it gives CASSPSGGYTGELFF. The chain links TRBV5-1 to TRBJ2-2, with TRBD2 matching over 9 bases. The germline gives CDR1 SGHRS, CDR2 YFSETQ. Trimming took 4 bases from V and 3 from J; bases not matched to a gene: 4. This CDR3 is built from 15 residues. Variable domain in full (rest from reference TRBV5-1 and TRBJ2-2): KAGVTQTPRYLIKTRGQQVTLSCSPISGHRSVSWYQQTPGQGLQFLFEYFSETQRNKGNFPGRFSGRQFSNSRSEMNVSTLELGDSALYLCASSPSGGYTGELFFGEGSRLTVL.

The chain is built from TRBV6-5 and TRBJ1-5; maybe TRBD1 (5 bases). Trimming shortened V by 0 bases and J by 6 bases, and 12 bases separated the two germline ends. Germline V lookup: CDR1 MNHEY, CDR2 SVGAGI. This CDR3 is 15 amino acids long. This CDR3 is CASSYSKGRGQPQHF. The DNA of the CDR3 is TGTGCCAGCAGTTACTCGAAAGGGAGGGGTCAGCCCCAGCATTTT.

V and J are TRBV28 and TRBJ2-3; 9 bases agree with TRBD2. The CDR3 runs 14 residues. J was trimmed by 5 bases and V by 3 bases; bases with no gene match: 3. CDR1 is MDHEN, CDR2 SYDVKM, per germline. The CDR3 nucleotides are TGTGCCAGCAGTTTGGGACTAGCAATAGATACGCAGTATTTT. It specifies CASSLGLAIDTQYF. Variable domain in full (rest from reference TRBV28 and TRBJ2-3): DVKVTQSSRYLVKRTGEKVFLECVQDMDHENMFWYRQDPGLGLRLIYFSYDVKMKEKGDIPEGYSVSREKKERFSLILESASTNQTSMYLCASSLGLAIDTQYFGPGTRLTVL.

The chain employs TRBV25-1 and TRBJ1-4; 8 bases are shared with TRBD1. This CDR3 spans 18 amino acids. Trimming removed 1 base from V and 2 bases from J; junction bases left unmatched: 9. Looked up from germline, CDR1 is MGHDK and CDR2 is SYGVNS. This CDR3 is CASSELKGTGGTNEKLFF. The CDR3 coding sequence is TGTGCCAGCAGTGAATTAAAAGGCACAGGGGGTACTAATGAAAAACTGTTTTTT.

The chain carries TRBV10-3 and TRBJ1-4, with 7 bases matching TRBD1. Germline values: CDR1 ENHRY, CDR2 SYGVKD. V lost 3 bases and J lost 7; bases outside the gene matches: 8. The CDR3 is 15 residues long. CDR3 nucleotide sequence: TGTGCCATCAGTGATGCAAAGGGGGCCGGTGAAAAACTGTTTTTT. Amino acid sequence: CAISDAKGAGEKLFF.

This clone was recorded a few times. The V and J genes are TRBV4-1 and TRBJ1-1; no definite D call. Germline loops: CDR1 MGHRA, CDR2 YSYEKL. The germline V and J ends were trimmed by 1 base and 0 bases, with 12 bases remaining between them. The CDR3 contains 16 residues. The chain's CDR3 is CASSQGSGRLNTEAFF. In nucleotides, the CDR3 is TGCGCCAGCAGCCAAGGGAGCGGGCGGTTGAACACTGAAGCTTTCTTT.

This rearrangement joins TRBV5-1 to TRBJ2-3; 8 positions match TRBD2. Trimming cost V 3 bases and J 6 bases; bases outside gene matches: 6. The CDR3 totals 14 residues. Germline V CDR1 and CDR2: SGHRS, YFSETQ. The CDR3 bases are TGCGCCAGCAGCTCGGAGCGGGAGTGGGATACGCAGTATTTT. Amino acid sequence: CASSSEREWDTQYF.

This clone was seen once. CDR3 bases: TGCGCCAGCAGCTTGGCCCTAGCTCACAATGAGCAGTTCTTC. It codes for CASSLALAHNEQFF. The chain carries TRBV5-1 and TRBJ2-1; perhaps TRBD2 as D (5 bases). This CDR3 is 14 amino acids long. Germline-derived CDR1 and CDR2 are SGHRS and YFSETQ. V lost 0 bases and J 5 bases, leaving 9 bases between the germline ends.

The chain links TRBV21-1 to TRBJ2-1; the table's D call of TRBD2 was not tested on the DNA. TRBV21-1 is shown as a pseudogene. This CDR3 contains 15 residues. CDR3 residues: CASSKVCGRVNEQFF. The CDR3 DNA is TGTGCCAGCAGCAAAGTTTGCGGGAGAGTTAATGAGCAGTTCTTC.